These 25 T cell receptor beta chains were all obtained from the same sample, sequenced in a study of shared clonotypes between healthy human individuals. The protocol was immunoSEQ multiplex PCR, while the TCRdb copy is restricted to in-frame clones and leaves out a portion. The sample lists about a million clones, around three quarters occurring once. The sequencing sample was made of memory CD4+ T cells sorted from blood. Subset defined: CD45RA-negative fraction. These receptors all come from a man aged 18 to 29 in good health.

V is TRBV28 and J is TRBJ1-1, with 9 bases fitting TRBD1. Germline CDR1 and CDR2: MDHEN and SYDVKM. Unmatched junction bases numbered 10, after V lost 6 bases and J lost 8 bases. There are 14 residues in the CDR3. DNA of the CDR3: TGTGCCAGCAGGCCGGGGGGACAGGGTCTCGAAGCTTTCTTT. Residues: CASRPGGQGLEAFF.

The rearrangement links TRBV5-1 to TRBJ2-1, with 9 bases aligning to TRBD1. This CDR3 has 15 amino acids. Germline V lookup: CDR1 SGHRS, CDR2 YFSETQ. Trimming took 4 bases from V and 5 from J; bases not matched to a gene: 7. The CDR3 sequence: CASSPTGTGNNEQFF. Written as DNA, the CDR3 is TGCGCCAGCAGCCCAACCGGGACAGGGAACAATGAGCAGTTCTTC.

The V and J genes are TRBV10-2 and TRBJ1-6; 8 bases are shared with TRBD1. V shed 6 bases, J shed 8 bases, and the junction held 6 bases outside the gene matches. Germline V gene sequence: CDR1 WSHSY, CDR2 SAAADI. The CDR3 is made up of 14 amino acids. CDR3 coding DNA: TGCGCCAGCAGGCGGGGACAGGAAGATTCACCCCTCCACTTT. As protein: CASRRGQEDSPLHF.

The J gene is TRBJ2-3, the V gene TRBV10-3; 10 nucleotides line up with TRBD2. Germline values: CDR1 ENHRY, CDR2 SYGVKD. Trimming cost V 6 bases and J 3 bases; bases outside gene matches: 3. The CDR3 totals 14 residues. The CDR3 protein is CAIRRTSGTDTQYF. DNA for the CDR3: TGTGCCATCAGGCGGACTAGCGGAACAGATACGCAGTATTTT.

This chain connects TRBV2 to TRBJ1-2; D is perhaps TRBD1 (5 bases). Germline assignment: CDR1 SNHLY and CDR2 FYNNEI. V was trimmed by 2 bases and J by 9 bases, leaving 16 bases between them. CDR3 length: 14 amino acids. The CDR3 spells CASSETGTGESYTF. For the CDR3, the DNA is TGTGCCAGCAGTGAAACCGGGACGGGAGAAAGCTACACCTTC. Full variable domain (remainder filled in from reference TRBV2 and TRBJ1-2): EPEVTQTPSHQVTQMGQEVILRCVPISNHLYFYWYRQILGQKVEFLVSFYNNEISEKSEIFDDQFSVERPDGSNFTLKIRSTKLEDSAMYFCASSETGTGESYTFGSGTRLTVV.

The CDR3 DNA reads TGTGCCAGCAGCTTAGCCACCCGGGGCGGGAGGGGAGGAAATGAGCAGTTCTTC. Amino acid sequence: CASSLATRGGRGGNEQFF. The chain couples TRBV7-8 to TRBJ2-1; 9 bases fit TRBD2. Germline trimming cut 0 bases from V and 7 bases from J; bases unmatched to any gene: 13. The CDR3 runs 18 residues. CDR1 and CDR2 (germline): SGHVS, FQNEAQ. Filled out from reference TRBV7-8 and TRBJ2-1, the complete variable domain reads GAGVSQSPRYKVAKRGQDVALRCDPISGHVSLFWYQQALGQGPEFLTYFQNEAQLDKSGLPSDRFFAERPEGSVSTLKIQRTQQEDSAVYLCASSLATRGGRGGNEQFFGPGTRLTVL.

This clone was seen a handful of times. The V and J genes are TRBV2 and TRBJ1-4; D uncertain. The V and J ends lost 11 bases and 8 bases respectively, with 21 bases between them. Germline CDR1 SNHLY, CDR2 FYNNEI. The CDR3 spans 14 residues. The CDR3 region is CACRRAVLEEKLFF. The CDR3 DNA reads as TGTGCCTGCCGCCGGGCCGTTTTAGAAGAAAAACTGTTTTTT. Based on the CDR3 plus reference TRBV2 and TRBJ1-4, the full variable domain is EPEVTQTPSHQVTQMGQEVILRCVPISNHLYFYWYRQILGQKVEFLVSFYNNEISEKSEIFDDQFSVERPDGSNFTLKIRSTKLEDSAMYFCACRRAVLEEKLFFGSGTQLSVL.

In this sample, this clone turned up a few times. J is TRBJ1-4 and V is TRBV7-2; D call uncertain. CDR3 length: 16 residues. Germline V gene lookup returns CDR1 SGHTA and CDR2 FQGNSA. Trimming cost V 1 base and J 4 bases, with 13 bases left between them. CDR3: CASSLDRGPRNEKLFF. DNA for the CDR3: TGTGCCAGCAGCTTAGATCGAGGGCCCCGTAATGAAAAACTGTTTTTT.

Remarks on this clone: Other DNA variants within this sample encode the same CDR3. In nucleotides, the CDR3 is TGTGCCAGCAGCTTTGGGGGGACTAATGAAAAACTGTTTTTT. Translated, it gives CASSFGGTNEKLFF. This sequence joins TRBV7-9 and TRBJ1-4; tentatively, D is TRBD1 (5 bases). The CDR3 consists of 14 residues. Per the germline V gene, CDR1 is SEHNR and CDR2 is FQNEAQ (reference sequence). The ends were cut back, 3 bases at V and 2 bases at J, with 7 bases in the middle.

The chain joins TRBV10-3 to TRBJ2-7; D is undetermined. V was cut by 6 bases and J by 3 bases, with 9 bases left in between. From germline, CDR1 is ENHRY and CDR2 SYGVKD. This CDR3 spans 12 amino acids. The CDR3 here is CAISPSNYEQYF. The CDR3 coding sequence is TGTGCCATCAGCCCATCAAACTACGAGCAGTACTTC.

The chain couples TRBV19 to TRBJ1-5; possible D gene TRBD1, 6 bases. V was cut by 4 bases and J by 0 bases, with 10 bases left in between. The CDR3 length is 15 residues. CDR1 LNHDA and CDR2 SQIVND come from the germline V gene (reference sequence). CDR3 residues: CASSKQGLSNQPQHF. As DNA, the CDR3 is TGTGCCAGTAGTAAACAGGGACTTAGCAATCAGCCCCAGCATTTT.

The chain carries TRBV28 and TRBJ1-2; perhaps TRBD1 as D (5 bases). Trimming stripped 4 bases from V and 4 bases from J, with 10 bases between. Germline V gene data show CDR1 as MDHEN and CDR2 as SYDVKM. The CDR3 covers 13 residues. The CDR3 DNA is TGTGCCAGCAGTTCCAGGGTGAGCTATGGCTACACCTTC. Its translation is CASSSRVSYGYTF.

The V and J genes are TRBV6-1 and TRBJ1-2, with D tentatively TRBD1 (6 bases). The CDR3 sequence is 15 residues long. The V gene's germline CDR1 is MNHNS and CDR2 SASEGT. Deletions cut 6 bases from V and 5 bases from J, with 19 bases between. CDR3 nucleotides: TGTGCCAGCAGCCCGTGGGGGGCGCTAACGTATGGCTACACCTTC. Translating it yields CASSPWGALTYGYTF.

Only a few counts were recorded for this clone. The genes are TRBV18 and TRBJ1-6; the D is unclear. The length of the CDR3 is 13 residues. Trimming took 7 bases from V and 4 from J, leaving 8 bases between them. From germline, CDR1 is KGHSH and CDR2 LQKENI. CDR3 amino acids: CASFQGYNSPLHF. As DNA, the CDR3 is TGTGCCAGCTTCCAAGGGTATAATTCACCCCTCCACTTT.

The V and J genes are TRBV2 and TRBJ2-3; 8 bases align to TRBD2. The V gene's germline CDR1 is SNHLY and CDR2 FYNNEI. Germline trimming cut 6 bases from V and 3 bases from J; bases unmatched to any gene: 14. CDR3 length: 17 residues. CDR3 sequence: CASRSITGGALTDTQYF. CDR3 bases: TGTGCCAGCAGATCGATCACCGGGGGGGCCTTGACAGATACGCAGTATTTT.

This chain joins TRBV5-6 and TRBJ1-4; 10 nucleotides align to TRBD1. Losses at the gene ends were 4 bases for V and 8 bases for J; bases not matched to a gene: 2. The CDR3 consists of 13 residues. CDR1 is SGHDT, CDR2 YYEEEE, per germline. DNA of the CDR3: TGTGCCAGCAGCCGGGACAGGGGCGAAAAACTGTTTTTT. It specifies CASSRDRGEKLFF.

This clone was seen more than once but under ten times. V is TRBV29-1 and J is TRBJ1-2, with D unclear. Germline CDR1 is SQVTM and CDR2 is ANQGSEA. The CDR3 has 12 amino acids. V was pared by 0 bases and J by 8 bases, with 10 bases between. CDR3 DNA: TGCAGCGTTGAAGACAGTAAAAGGGGCTACACCTTC. Translated: CSVEDSKRGYTF. The whole variable domain, filled in from reference TRBV29-1 and TRBJ1-2, reads SAVISQKPSRDICQRGTSLTIQCQVDSQVTMMFWYRQQPGQSLTLIATANQGSEATYESGFVIDKFPISRPNLTFSTLTVSNMSPEDSSIYLCSVEDSKRGYTFGSGTRLTVV.

V gene TRBV18 combines with J gene TRBJ2-2; TRBD2 is a possible D gene (6 bases). Germline values: CDR1 KGHSH, CDR2 LQKENI. V lost 3 bases and J lost 10, with 9 bases in between. This CDR3 has 12 amino acids. CDR3: CASSPWREELFF. The CDR3 DNA reads TGTGCCAGCTCACCCTGGCGGGAGGAGCTGTTTTTT. The full variable domain, completed using reference TRBV18 and TRBJ2-2, is NAGVMQNPRHLVRRRGQEARLRCSPMKGHSHVYWYRQLPEEGLKFMVYLQKENIIDESGMPKERFSAEFPKEGPSILRIQQVVRGDSAAYFCASSPWREELFFGEGSRLTVL.

The CDR3 nucleotides are TGTGCCAGCTCACCACCGCTATCTGGACTAGGAATGGCCGGGGAGCTGTTTTTT. It translates to CASSPPLSGLGMAGELFF. The chain uses TRBV18 and TRBJ2-2, with 7 bases lining up with TRBD2. V shed 0 bases, J shed 6 bases, and the junction held 13 bases outside the gene matches. The CDR3 is 18 residues long. Germline CDR1 reads KGHSH; CDR2 reads LQKENI.

In its sample, this clone was seen a few times. The J gene is TRBJ2-7, the V gene TRBV6-1; possibly TRBD1 for D (5 bases). V was clipped by 0 bases and J by 0 bases, with 12 bases between them. The CDR3 length is 16 residues. CDR1 is MNHNS, CDR2 SASEGT, per germline. The CDR3 here is CASSEAWAGPSYEQYF. CDR3 nucleotide sequence: TGTGCCAGCAGTGAAGCGTGGGCAGGGCCCTCCTACGAGCAGTACTTC.

This chain connects TRBV28 to TRBJ2-3; 8 bases line up with TRBD2. J gave up 7 bases and V 2 bases, and 5 bases lay outside the gene matches. This CDR3 spans 14 amino acids. The germline CDR1 and CDR2 sequences are MDHEN and SYDVKM. The DNA for the CDR3 is TGTGCCAGCAGTTTAACCGGGGGGGACTATACGCAGTATTTT. This codes for CASSLTGGDYTQYF.

This clone was seen repeatedly, ten times or more. This chain uses TRBV7-2 with TRBJ1-1; a weak D match, TRBD1 (5 bases). V was clipped by 5 bases and J by 4 bases, with 17 bases between them. This CDR3 has 15 residues. Germline loops: CDR1 SGHTA, CDR2 FQGNSA. CDR3 amino acids: CASSHRQPGGTEAFF. The CDR3 DNA reads TGTGCCAGCAGCCACCGACAGCCGGGTGGCACTGAAGCTTTCTTT. Drawing the rest from reference TRBV7-2 and TRBJ1-1, the complete variable domain is GAGVSQSPSNKVTEKGKDVELRCDPISGHTALYWYRQSLGQGLEFLIYFQGNSAPDKSGLPSDRFSAERTGGSVSTLTIQRTQQEDSAVYLCASSHRQPGGTEAFFGQGTRLTVV.

The genes are TRBV9 and TRBJ2-1; D may be TRBD1 (6 bases). V dropped 0 bases and J dropped 8 bases, with 12 bases sitting between them. The germline V gene encodes CDR1 SGDLS and CDR2 YYNGEE. The CDR3 totals 14 residues. CDR3: CASSVGSRGDEQFF. The CDR3 region has the DNA TGTGCCAGCAGCGTAGGATCCAGGGGCGATGAGCAGTTCTTC.

This chain uses TRBV18 with TRBJ2-2, with 9 bases that match TRBD1. The CDR3 has 16 residues. Germline CDR1 and CDR2: KGHSH and LQKENI. The ends lost 3 bases at V and 1 base at J; junction bases unmatched: 3. CDR3 sequence (DNA): TGTGCCAGCTCACCGCCGGGACAGGGGAACACCGGGGAGCTGTTTTTT. Translating gives CASSPPGQGNTGELFF.

The rearrangement uses TRBV2 and TRBJ2-7; no firm D call. V lost 5 bases, J lost 6 bases, and 8 bases lay in between. Looked up from germline, CDR1 is SNHLY and CDR2 is FYNNEI. The CDR3 is made up of 11 amino acids. CDR3 amino acids: CASSTILEQYF. DNA of the CDR3: TGTGCCAGCAGTACTATTCTCGAGCAGTACTTC.